This entry features one T cell receptor (beta chain) sequence. Its specificity is not known. The sample comes from a study of response to subunit inactivated influenza vaccine. Whole-study results and caveats: With each seasonal influenza vaccination, the authors suggested, few new T cells are recruited.

TCRdb called the RT-PCR reads again in MiXCR, with one record for every CDR3 protein. The data contain approximately 480,000 distinct CDR3 sequences, approximately 11% of them singletons. Germline CDR1 is MGHRA and CDR2 is YSYEKL. This CDR3 comprises 13 residues. V was clipped by 1 base and J by 8 bases, with 9 bases between them. V and J are TRBV4-1 and TRBJ1-3; no definite D call. This sample comprised PBMCs from blood, obtained roughly 46 days after vaccination. The clonotype was recovered from a man aged 50 or older who received an inactivated influenza vaccine. The CDR3 DNA reads TGCGCCAGCAGCCAAGTGGTTGAGGACACCATATATTTT. Translation: CASSQVVEDTIYF.